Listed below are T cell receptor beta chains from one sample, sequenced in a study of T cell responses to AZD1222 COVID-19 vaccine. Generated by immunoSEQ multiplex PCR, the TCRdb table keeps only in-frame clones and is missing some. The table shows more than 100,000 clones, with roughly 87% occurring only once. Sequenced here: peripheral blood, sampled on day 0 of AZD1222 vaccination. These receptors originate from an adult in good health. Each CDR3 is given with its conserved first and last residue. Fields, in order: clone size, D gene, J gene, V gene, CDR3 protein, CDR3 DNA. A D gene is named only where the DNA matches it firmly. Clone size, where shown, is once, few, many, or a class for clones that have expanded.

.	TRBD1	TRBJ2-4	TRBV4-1	CASSRGTGVAKNIQYF	TGCGCCAGCAGCCGAGGGACAGGGGTAGCCAAAAACATTCAGTACTTC
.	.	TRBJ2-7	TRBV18	CASSLPPGALDPYEQYF	TGTGCCAGCTCACTCCCCCCAGGGGCCCTCGACCCCTACGAGCAGTACTTC
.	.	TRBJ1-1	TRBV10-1	CASSASYGTSGAFF	TGCGCCAGCAGTGCGAGTTATGGGACGTCGGGAGCTTTCTTT
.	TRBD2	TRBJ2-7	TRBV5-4	CASSPGLAGMYEQYF	TGTGCCAGCAGTCCAGGACTAGCGGGAATGTACGAGCAGTACTTC
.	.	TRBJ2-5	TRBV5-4	CASSFSYGTQYF	TGTGCCAGCAGCTTTAGTTACGGGACCCAGTACTTC
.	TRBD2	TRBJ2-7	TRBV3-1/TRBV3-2	CASSQDGTRSEQYF	TGTGCCAGCAGCCAAGATGGGACTAGGAGCGAGCAGTACTTC
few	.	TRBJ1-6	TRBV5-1	CASSRQSLSSYNSPLHF	TGCGCCAGCAGTCGACAGTCCTTGAGCTCCTATAATTCACCCCTCCACTTT
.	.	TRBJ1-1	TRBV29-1	CSVGTSNVGAFF	TGCAGCGTTGGGACATCAAACGTCGGTGCTTTCTTT
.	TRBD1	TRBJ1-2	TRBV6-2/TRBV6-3	CASSHPDRTYGYTF	TGTGCCAGCAGCCACCCGGACAGGACCTATGGCTACACCTTC
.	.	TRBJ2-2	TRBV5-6	CASSLGRNTGELFF	TGTGCCAGCAGCTTGGGGCGGAACACCGGGGAGCTGTTTTTT
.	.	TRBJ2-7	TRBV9	CASSVGDGYEQYF	TGTGCCAGCAGCGTAGGAGACGGATACGAGCAGTACTTC
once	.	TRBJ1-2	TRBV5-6	CASSLGAANYGYTF	TGTGCCAGCAGCTTGGGAGCGGCTAACTATGGCTACACCTTC